This record concerns one T cell receptor beta chain sequence. Germline assignment: CDR1 SGHTA and CDR2 FQGNSA. V lost 5 bases and J lost 3; bases outside the gene matches: 3. The CDR3 sequence is 13 residues long. This entry is derived from a study of blood T cell repertoires in COVID-19. Whole-study context: Sources were T cells, B-cell-depleted T cells, or PBMCs; the material itself was cDNA or gDNA.

Sequencing used immunoSEQ multiplex PCR; TCRdb keeps in-frame clones, though not all of them. Counted here are 200,000 to 250,000 clones, 80% to 85% occurring once; the ten biggest clones make up about 5.1%. This clonotype originated in an older woman who had recovered from COVID-19. The J gene is TRBJ2-7, the V gene TRBV7-2; 8 positions match TRBD1. Sequencing used peripheral blood. The CDR3 DNA is TGTGCCAGCAGCCGGGACAGGCGCTACGAGCAGTACTTC. Translating it yields CASSRDRRYEQYF.